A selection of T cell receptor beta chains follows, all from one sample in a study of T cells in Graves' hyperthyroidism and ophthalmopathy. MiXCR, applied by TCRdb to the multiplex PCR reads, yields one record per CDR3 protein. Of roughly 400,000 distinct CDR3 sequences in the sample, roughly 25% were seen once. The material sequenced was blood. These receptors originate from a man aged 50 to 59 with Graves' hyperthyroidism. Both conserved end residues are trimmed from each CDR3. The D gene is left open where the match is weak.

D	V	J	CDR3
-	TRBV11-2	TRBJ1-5	ASSKEDRQRQH
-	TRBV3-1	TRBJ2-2	ASSPSTASTGELF
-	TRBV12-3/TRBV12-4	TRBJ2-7	ASSLWATEQY
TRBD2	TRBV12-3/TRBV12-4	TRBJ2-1	ASSPTGTRYNEQF
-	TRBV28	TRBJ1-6	ASSSLGGSSYNSPLH
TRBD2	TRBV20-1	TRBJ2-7	SARDFLAEAYEQY
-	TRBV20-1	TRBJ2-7	SALRDEQVQY
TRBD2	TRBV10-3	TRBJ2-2	AIRKAGATGELF
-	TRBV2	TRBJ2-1	ASRMVTILYNEQF
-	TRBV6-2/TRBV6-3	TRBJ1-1	ASSYFVSNTEAF
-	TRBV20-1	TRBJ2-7	SARDRSTGDYEQY
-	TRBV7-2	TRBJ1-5	ASSLASGFNQPQH
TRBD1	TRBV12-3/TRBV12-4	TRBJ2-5	ASRGQGWETQY
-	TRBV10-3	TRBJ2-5	AIVWGKAETQY
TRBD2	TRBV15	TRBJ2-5	ATSRRLAGRGLGETQY
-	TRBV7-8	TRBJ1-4	ASSRGGPNEKLF
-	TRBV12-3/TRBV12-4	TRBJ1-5	ASSPTLLGNQPQH
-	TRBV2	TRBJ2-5	ASRRGTLYQEAQY
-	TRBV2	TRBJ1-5	ASSEARTRPQH
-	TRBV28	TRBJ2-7	ASSLDESSASYEQY
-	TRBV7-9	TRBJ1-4	ASSDSMELPNEKLF
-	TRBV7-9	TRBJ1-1	ASSLGRQGSTEAF
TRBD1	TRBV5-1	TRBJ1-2	ASSLETPDRGRGYT
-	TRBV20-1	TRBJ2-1	SAIYSNNEQF
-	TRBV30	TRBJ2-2	ACDRIGTGELF
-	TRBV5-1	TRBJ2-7	ASSTPRETSYEQY
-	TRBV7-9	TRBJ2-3	ASSDGSDTQY
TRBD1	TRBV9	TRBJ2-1	ASSPGQGGNEQF
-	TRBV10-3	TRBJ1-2	AISVTPGVDGYT
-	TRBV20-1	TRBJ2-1	SARVSPGLKTHEQF
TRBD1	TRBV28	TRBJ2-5	ASSGPGTGALIQY
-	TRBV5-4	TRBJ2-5	ASSFVGDQETQY
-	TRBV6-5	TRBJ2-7	ASSYSLEGYEQY
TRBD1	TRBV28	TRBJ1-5	ASSLQGVAQPQH
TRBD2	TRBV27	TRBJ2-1	ASSLTSVYNEQF
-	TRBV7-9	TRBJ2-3	ASSLRSSLTDTQY
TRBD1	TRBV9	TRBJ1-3	ASSVQGAAGNTIY
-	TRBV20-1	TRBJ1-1	SARADSYTEAF
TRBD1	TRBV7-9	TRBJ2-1	ASSKGQGNNEQF
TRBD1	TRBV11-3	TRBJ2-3	ASSLADRPTDTQY
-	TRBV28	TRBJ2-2	ASKAENTGELF
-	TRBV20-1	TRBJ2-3	SAHRADTQY
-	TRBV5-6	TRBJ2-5	ASSLAAGVETQY
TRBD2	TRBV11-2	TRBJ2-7	ASSLVPSSGGPPGEQY
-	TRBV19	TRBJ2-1	ASTAGAGGYNEQF
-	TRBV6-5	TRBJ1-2	ASSYSKLSNYGYT
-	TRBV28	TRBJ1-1	ASLTTPNTEAF
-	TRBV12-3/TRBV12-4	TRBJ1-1	ASSSPFHLNTEAF
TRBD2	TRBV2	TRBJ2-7	ASSVLAGNEQY
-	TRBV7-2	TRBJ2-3	ASSLNRVDTQY
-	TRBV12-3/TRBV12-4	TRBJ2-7	ASSSAWDTDGEQY
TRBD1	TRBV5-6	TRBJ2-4	ASSDRTGATKNIQY
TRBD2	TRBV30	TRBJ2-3	AWSVGLAGTTDTQY